A selection of T cell receptor beta chains follows, all from one sample in a study of OX40 agonist ivuxolimab in advanced cancers. Clones were read by immunoSEQ multiplex PCR, and TCRdb kept only the in-frame ones, dropping some. Found here are tens of thousands of clones, about nine tenths of them singletons; the top ten hold approximately 0.8%. The material was CD4+ or CD8+ T cells sorted from blood, obtained in a trial of the OX40 agonist ivuxolimab. All receptors derive from an adult with an advanced solid tumor such as melanoma, head and neck, liver or kidney cancer. Each CDR3 is given with its conserved first and last residue. D genes are given only for firm matches. Clone size is given for some rows only: seen once, a few or many times, or a class if the clone is expanded.

>TRBD1|14|TRBV19|TRBJ2-3|-
CATGTGEFTDTQYF
TGTGCCACAGGGACAGGGGAATTCACAGATACGCAGTATTTT
>-|14|TRBV10-2|TRBJ2-5|-
CASNHRGGQETQYF
TGCGCCAGCAATCACCGGGGCGGACAAGAGACCCAGTACTTC
>TRBD1|16|TRBV2|TRBJ1-4|-
CASSSGQGGISEKLFF
TGTGCCAGCAGTTCGGGACAGGGTGGGATATCTGAAAAACTGTTTTTT
>-|16|TRBV11-1|TRBJ2-3|-
CASSLGEIRDTDTQYF
TGTGCCAGCAGCTTAGGGGAGATCCGGGACACAGATACGCAGTATTTT
>-|14|TRBV7-2|TRBJ2-3|-
CASSTGVGTDTQYF
TGTGCCAGCTCCACGGGAGTTGGCACAGATACGCAGTATTTT
>-|13|TRBV19|TRBJ1-2|-
CASSIQEAYGYTF
TGTGCCAGTAGTATTCAGGAGGCCTATGGCTACACCTTC
>-|15|TRBV6-5|TRBJ1-1|-
CASSYRGKRNTEAFF
TGTGCCAGCAGTTACAGGGGGAAGAGAAACACTGAAGCTTTCTTT
>TRBD2|16|TRBV5-6|TRBJ2-5|-
CASSLSFSGLQETQYF
TGTGCCAGCAGCTTGTCGTTTAGCGGGCTCCAAGAGACCCAGTACTTC
>-|13|TRBV7-3|TRBJ2-2|few
CASSLTNTGELFF
TGTGCCAGCAGCTTAACCAACACCGGGGAGCTGTTTTTT
>TRBD1|14|TRBV6-1|TRBJ1-2|-
CASSDQGAQGGYTF
TGTGCCAGCAGTGATCAGGGGGCGCAGGGTGGCTACACCTTC
>-|10|TRBV20-1|TRBJ2-5|-
CSWIQETQYF
TGCAGTTGGATCCAAGAGACCCAGTACTTC
>TRBD2|14|TRBV10-3|TRBJ2-3|-
CAVEGGRRADTQYF
TGTGCCGTAGAGGGCGGGAGACGGGCAGATACGCAGTATTTT
>-|14|TRBV28|TRBJ1-2|-
CASRTGGGVYGYTF
TGTGCCAGCCGAACCGGGGGGGGCGTCTATGGCTACACCTTC
>-|15|TRBV7-3|TRBJ2-3|-
CASSLGSASTDTQYF
TGTGCCAGCAGTCTTGGCTCCGCTAGCACAGATACGCAGTATTTT
>TRBD2|15|TRBV11-2|TRBJ2-7|-
CASSLAGGPVYEQYF
TGTGCCAGCAGCTTAGCGGGAGGGCCTGTGTATGAGCAGTACTTC
>TRBD2|14|TRBV6-1|TRBJ2-7|-
CASRRTSGSYEQYF
TGTGCCAGCAGGCGGACTAGCGGGAGTTACGAGCAGTACTTC
>-|12|TRBV2|TRBJ2-7|-
CASSALSSEQYF
TGTGCCAGCAGTGCCCTATCTAGCGAGCAGTACTTC
>-|15|TRBV5-1|TRBJ2-3|-
CASSLLGRETDTQYF
TGCGCCAGCAGCTTGTTGGGCAGGGAAACAGATACGCAGTATTTT
>-|13|TRBV11-2|TRBJ2-7|-
CASSLGRLNEQYF
TGTGCCAGCAGCTTAGGTCGTCTGAACGAGCAGTACTTC
>-|16|TRBV11-2|TRBJ1-2|once
CASSPPPGRQEDGYTF
TGTGCCAGCAGTCCCCCCCCAGGACGGCAGGAAGACGGCTACACCTTC
>-|13|TRBV6-5|TRBJ2-7|-
CASSRAASPEQYF
TGTGCCAGCAGTCGGGCCGCTAGTCCCGAGCAGTACTTC
>-|14|TRBV13|TRBJ2-3|-
CATSGRESTNTQYF
TGTGCCACCTCGGGTCGGGAGAGCACAAATACGCAGTATTTT
>-|12|TRBV7-6|TRBJ1-3|-
CAIRRSGNTIYF
TGTGCCATCAGGCGCTCTGGAAACACCATATATTTT
>-|14|TRBV7-2|TRBJ2-2|-
CASSLGSRIGELFF
TGTGCCAGCAGCTTAGGGAGTCGAATCGGGGAGCTGTTTTTT
>-|14|TRBV6-5|TRBJ2-7|-
CASRTGPSSYEQYF
TGTGCCAGCAGAACCGGTCCCAGCTCCTACGAGCAGTACTTC
>-|10|TRBV7-3|TRBJ1-5|few
CASSSRPQHF
TGTGCCAGCAGCTCCCGGCCCCAGCATTTT
>TRBD2|18|TRBV7-2|TRBJ2-2|-
CASSTPTGGLAGTGELFF
TGTGCCAGCAGCACACCCACGGGTGGTCTAGCGGGCACCGGGGAGCTGTTTTTT
>TRBD1|16|TRBV11-2|TRBJ2-3|-
CASSLEGRGSTDTQYF
TGTGCCAGCAGCTTAGAGGGCAGGGGGAGCACAGATACGCAGTATTTT
>-|14|TRBV29-1|TRBJ2-3|-
CSVDRGDLTETQYF
TGCAGCGTTGACAGGGGGGATCTCACAGAGACGCAGTATTTT
>-|16|TRBV7-2|TRBJ2-1|once
CASSRGGASSYNEQFF
TGTGCCAGCAGCCGTGGGGGCGCAAGCTCCTACAATGAGCAGTTCTTC
>-|16|TRBV4-3|TRBJ2-1|-
CASSQDAARIYNEQFF
TGCGCCAGCAGCCAAGACGCAGCTCGAATCTACAATGAGCAGTTCTTC
>TRBD1|15|TRBV9|TRBJ1-6|-
CASSRGQGRNSPLHF
TGTGCCAGCAGCCGGGGACAGGGGAGGAATTCACCCCTCCACTTT
>TRBD1|15|TRBV7-3|TRBJ1-2|-
CASSPSGTGNYGYTF
TGTGCCAGCAGCCCTTCCGGGACAGGGAACTATGGCTACACCTTC
>TRBD1|18|TRBV4-3|TRBJ2-7|-
CASSQEPADRGEAYEQYF
TGCGCCAGCAGCCAAGAGCCCGCCGACAGGGGCGAAGCCTACGAGCAGTACTTC
>-|13|TRBV7-3|TRBJ1-6|-
CASSFKQNSPLHF
TGTGCCAGCAGCTTTAAACAGAATTCACCCCTCCACTTT
>TRBD1|14|TRBV10-3|TRBJ1-3|-
CAIRTGRTGNTIYF
TGTGCCATCAGGACAGGGAGGACTGGAAACACCATATATTTT
>-|15|TRBV7-2|TRBJ2-2|-
CASSQSVTRPGELFF
TGTGCCAGCAGCCAATCGGTAACTAGACCCGGGGAGCTGTTTTTT
>-|13|TRBV6-1|TRBJ2-1|-
CASSVESGAEQFF
TGTGCCAGCAGTGTTGAATCGGGGGCGGAGCAGTTCTTC
>-|13|TRBV5-6|TRBJ2-1|-
CASSLMLVDEQFF
TGTGCCAGCAGCTTGATGCTAGTCGATGAGCAGTTCTTC
>TRBD2|16|TRBV28|TRBJ2-2|-
CASSLWTSGRRGELFF
TGTGCCAGCAGTTTATGGACTAGCGGGAGGCGGGGGGAGCTGTTTTTT
>TRBD2|21|TRBV10-3|TRBJ2-6|-
CAISESRPQSSGRLRTNVLTF
TGTGCCATCAGTGAGTCGCGCCCACAAAGTAGCGGGAGGTTGCGGACCAACGTCCTGACTTTC
>-|14|TRBV23-1|TRBJ1-5|-
CASSQTGGGQPQHF
TGCGCCAGCAGTCAAACCGGTGGAGGGCAGCCCCAGCATTTT
>-|13|TRBV7-3|TRBJ2-7|-
CASSDRNSYEQYF
TGTGCCAGCAGCGACCGGAACTCCTACGAGCAGTACTTC
>-|15|TRBV4-3|TRBJ1-6|-
CASSQEQGSDSPLHF
TGCGCCAGCAGCCAAGAACAGGGTTCTGATTCACCCCTCCACTTT
>-|16|TRBV30|TRBJ2-4|-
CAWSVRGRGAKNIQYF
TGTGCCTGGAGTGTACGAGGAAGGGGAGCCAAAAACATTCAGTACTTC
>TRBD2|13|TRBV6-5|TRBJ2-7|-
CARVLAHSYEQYF
TGTGCCAGAGTACTAGCGCACTCCTACGAGCAGTACTTC
>TRBD2|14|TRBV19|TRBJ2-1|-
CASSRLAGDNEQFF
TGTGCCAGTAGTAGACTAGCGGGGGACAATGAGCAGTTCTTC
>-|16|TRBV21-1|TRBJ2-2|-
CASSKGPAGGLGELFF
TGTGCCAGCAGCAAAGGCCCGGCGGGGGGCCTCGGGGAGCTGTTTTTT
>-|11|TRBV20-1|TRBJ1-2|-
CSAARAVGYTF
TGCAGTGCCGCTAGGGCTGTTGGCTACACCTTC
>-|15|TRBV5-1|TRBJ2-5|-
CASSPRGSGQETQYF
TGCGCCAGCAGCCCCCGGGGGTCAGGACAAGAGACCCAGTACTTC
>-|19|TRBV28|TRBJ1-2|-
CASSPMIGSADFLNYGYTF
TGTGCCAGCAGCCCTATGATCGGGTCAGCGGACTTCCTCAACTATGGCTACACCTTC
>-|18|TRBV19|TRBJ2-4|-
CASSMGPGGGVAKNIQYF
TGTGCCAGTAGTATGGGGCCCGGAGGCGGGGTCGCCAAAAACATTCAGTACTTC
>TRBD2|17|TRBV5-4|TRBJ2-1|once
CASSTPGLAGHYNEQFF
TGTGCCAGCAGCACACCGGGACTAGCGGGACACTACAATGAGCAGTTCTTC
>-|16|TRBV5-8|TRBJ2-1|-
CASSFLSPEGGNEQFF
TGTGCCAGCAGCTTTTTGTCCCCCGAGGGGGGGAATGAGCAGTTCTTC
>-|13|TRBV4-2|TRBJ2-1|-
CASSASPSREQFF
TGTGCCAGCAGCGCTTCCCCCTCCCGGGAGCAGTTCTTC